This T cell receptor (beta chain) came from a study of vaccination effects on CD4 cells after COVID-19. Turning to the study itself: Everyone in the study got two shots of either the BNT162b2 or mRNA-1273 vaccine. Points from the study as a whole: In convalescents, post-vaccine spike-reactive clones were mainly new clones induced by vaccination.

Repertoires were generated with immunoSEQ multiplex PCR, while TCRdb's copy carries only in-frame clones and drops some. The data show under 35,000 clones, approximately 78% seen once. After expansion with viral peptide pools in the ViraFEST assay, antigen-specific CD4+ T cells were sequenced. Upon completion of more than 9 days in culture, CD4+ T cells were isolated. The individual was infected with SARS-CoV-2 between March and December 2020, as confirmed by PCR. They grew roughly 2 million PBMC in each well, adding approximately 10 IU/ml IL-2 and approximately 10 ug/ml peptides. This CDR3 is 14 amino acids long. J was trimmed by 4 bases and V by 3 bases; bases with no gene match: 5. Germline V gene sequence: CDR1 ENHRY, CDR2 SYGVKD. A word on this clone: Its cognate antigen is unknown.

This TCR was sampled from a human donor who had a prior SARS-CoV-2 infection. Source: CD4+ T cells from PBMCs cultured with a peptide pool, taken before COVID-19 vaccination. The chain recombines TRBV10-3 with TRBJ1-1; 7 bases are a match to TRBD1. CDR3 coding DNA: TGTGCCATCAGTGATCGGCAGGGGGGCACTGAAGCTTTCTTT. Protein sequence: CAISDRQGGTEAFF.